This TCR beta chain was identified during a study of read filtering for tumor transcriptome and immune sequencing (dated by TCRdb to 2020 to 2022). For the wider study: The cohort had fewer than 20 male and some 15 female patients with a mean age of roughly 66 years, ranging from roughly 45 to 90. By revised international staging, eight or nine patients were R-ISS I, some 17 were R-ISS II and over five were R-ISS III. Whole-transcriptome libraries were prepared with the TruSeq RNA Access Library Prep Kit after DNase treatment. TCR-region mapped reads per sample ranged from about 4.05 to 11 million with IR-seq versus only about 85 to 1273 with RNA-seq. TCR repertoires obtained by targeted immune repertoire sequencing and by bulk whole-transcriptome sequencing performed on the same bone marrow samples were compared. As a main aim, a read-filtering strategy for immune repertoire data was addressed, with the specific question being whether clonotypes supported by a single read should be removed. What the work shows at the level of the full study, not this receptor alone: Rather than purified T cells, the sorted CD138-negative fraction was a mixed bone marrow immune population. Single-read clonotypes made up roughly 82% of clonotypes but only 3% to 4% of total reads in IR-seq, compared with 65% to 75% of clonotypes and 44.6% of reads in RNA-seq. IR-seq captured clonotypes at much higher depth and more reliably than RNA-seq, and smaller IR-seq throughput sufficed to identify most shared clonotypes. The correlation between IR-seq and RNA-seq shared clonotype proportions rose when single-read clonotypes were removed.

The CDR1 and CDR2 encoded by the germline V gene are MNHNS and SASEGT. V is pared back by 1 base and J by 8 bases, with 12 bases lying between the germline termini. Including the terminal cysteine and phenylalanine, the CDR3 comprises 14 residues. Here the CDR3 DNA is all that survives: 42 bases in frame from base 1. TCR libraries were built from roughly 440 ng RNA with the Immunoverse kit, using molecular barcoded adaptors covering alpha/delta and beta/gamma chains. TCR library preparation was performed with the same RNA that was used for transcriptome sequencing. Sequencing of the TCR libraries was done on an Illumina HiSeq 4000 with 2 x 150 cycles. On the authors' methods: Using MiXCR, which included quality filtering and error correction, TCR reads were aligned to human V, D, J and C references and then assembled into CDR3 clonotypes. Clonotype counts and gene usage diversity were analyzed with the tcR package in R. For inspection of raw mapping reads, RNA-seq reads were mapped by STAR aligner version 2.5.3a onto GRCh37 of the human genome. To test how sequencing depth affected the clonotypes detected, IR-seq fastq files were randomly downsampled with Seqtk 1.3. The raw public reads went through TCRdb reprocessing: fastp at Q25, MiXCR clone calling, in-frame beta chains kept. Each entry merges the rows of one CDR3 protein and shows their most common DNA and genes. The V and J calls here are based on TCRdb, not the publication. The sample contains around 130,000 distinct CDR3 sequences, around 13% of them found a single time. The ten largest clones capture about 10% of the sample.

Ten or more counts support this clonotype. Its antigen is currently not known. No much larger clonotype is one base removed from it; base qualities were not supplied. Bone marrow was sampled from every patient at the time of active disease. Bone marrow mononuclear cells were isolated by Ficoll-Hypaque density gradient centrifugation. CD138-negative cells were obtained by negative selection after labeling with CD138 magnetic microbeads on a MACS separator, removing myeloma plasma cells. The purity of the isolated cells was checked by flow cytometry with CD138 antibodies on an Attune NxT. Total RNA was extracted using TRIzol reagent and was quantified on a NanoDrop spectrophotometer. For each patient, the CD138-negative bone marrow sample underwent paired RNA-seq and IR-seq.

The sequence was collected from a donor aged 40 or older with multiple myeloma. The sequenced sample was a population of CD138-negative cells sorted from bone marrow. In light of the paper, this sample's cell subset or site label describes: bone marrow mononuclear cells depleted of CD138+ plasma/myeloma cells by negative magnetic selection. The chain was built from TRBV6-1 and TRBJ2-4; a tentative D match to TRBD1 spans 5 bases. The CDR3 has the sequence CASSEGGRVDIQYF. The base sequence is TGTGCCAGCAGTGAAGGGGGCAGGGTCGACATTCAGTACTTC.